Listed below are T cell receptor beta chains from one sample, sequenced in a study of radiotherapy plus CTLA-4 blockade in lung cancer. Method: immunoSEQ multiplex PCR; TCRdb's copy keeps in-frame clones and lacks some. The data contain more than 40,000 clones, approximately 78% of them singletons. Sequenced here: peripheral blood, sampled from a patient treated with radiotherapy plus ipilimumab. These receptors originate from a human donor with non-small cell lung cancer who had stable disease on radiotherapy plus ipilimumab. The CDR3 runs from the conserved cysteine through the conserved F or W. D genes are given only for firm matches. A row's size may be missing; if present it is once, few, many or a size class.

clone size: -
D gene: -
J gene: TRBJ2-4
V gene: TRBV11-2
CDR3 protein: CASSSRGIAKNIQYF
CDR3 DNA: TGTGCCAGCAGTTCCAGGGGCATAGCCAAAAACATTCAGTACTTC

clone size: -
D gene: TRBD2
J gene: TRBJ2-1
V gene: TRBV7-9
CDR3 protein: CASSWGTSGTGEQFF
CDR3 DNA: TGTGCCAGCAGCTGGGGGACTAGCGGGACCGGTGAGCAGTTCTTC

clone size: -
D gene: TRBD1
J gene: TRBJ2-7
V gene: TRBV27
CDR3 protein: CASRATGRNEQYF
CDR3 DNA: TGTGCCAGCAGGGCGACAGGGCGGAACGAGCAGTACTTC

clone size: -
D gene: -
J gene: TRBJ2-6
V gene: TRBV25-1
CDR3 protein: CASSEFRGSGANVLTF
CDR3 DNA: TGTGCCAGCAGTGAATTTCGGGGGTCTGGGGCCAACGTCCTGACTTTC

clone size: -
D gene: TRBD2
J gene: TRBJ2-1
V gene: TRBV7-3
CDR3 protein: CASSGTSGSSYNEQFF
CDR3 DNA: TGTGCCAGCAGCGGGACTAGCGGGAGTAGCTACAATGAGCAGTTCTTC

clone size: -
D gene: -
J gene: TRBJ2-7
V gene: TRBV7-9
CDR3 protein: CASSQDRDNEQYF
CDR3 DNA: TGTGCCAGCAGCCAGGACCGGGACAACGAGCAGTACTTC

clone size: few
D gene: -
J gene: TRBJ2-2
V gene: TRBV4-3
CDR3 protein: CASSSTVTGELFF
CDR3 DNA: TGCGCCAGCAGCTCGACAGTTACCGGGGAGCTGTTTTTT

clone size: -
D gene: TRBD1
J gene: TRBJ2-2
V gene: TRBV2
CDR3 protein: CASNLGQGYTGELFF
CDR3 DNA: TGTGCCAGTAATCTCGGACAGGGGTACACCGGGGAGCTGTTTTTT

clone size: -
D gene: TRBD2
J gene: TRBJ2-5
V gene: TRBV5-6
CDR3 protein: CASSARGSGTQYF
CDR3 DNA: TGTGCCAGCAGCGCGCGGGGGTCGGGGACCCAGTACTTC

clone size: -
D gene: -
J gene: TRBJ2-6
V gene: TRBV9
CDR3 protein: CASSVTSGSGANVLTF
CDR3 DNA: TGTGCCAGCAGCGTTACCTCCGGGAGCGGGGCCAACGTCCTGACTTTC

clone size: -
D gene: -
J gene: TRBJ2-6
V gene: TRBV7-6
CDR3 protein: CASSLERATSSGANVLTF
CDR3 DNA: TGTGCCAGCAGCTTAGAGAGGGCGACAAGCTCTGGGGCCAACGTCCTGACTTTC

clone size: -
D gene: TRBD1
J gene: TRBJ1-4
V gene: TRBV6-6
CDR3 protein: CASSYPQDRDNEKLFF
CDR3 DNA: TGTGCCAGCAGTTACCCGCAAGACAGGGACAATGAAAAACTGTTTTTT

clone size: once
D gene: TRBD1
J gene: TRBJ2-4
V gene: TRBV27
CDR3 protein: CASSLRGRRAKNIQYF
CDR3 DNA: TGTGCCAGCAGTTTAAGGGGGCGCCGGGCCAAAAACATTCAGTACTTC

clone size: -
D gene: -
J gene: TRBJ2-1
V gene: TRBV5-1
CDR3 protein: CASSGVGSYNEQFF
CDR3 DNA: TGCGCCAGCTCCGGGGTAGGTTCCTACAATGAGCAGTTCTTC

clone size: -
D gene: -
J gene: TRBJ1-4
V gene: TRBV7-9
CDR3 protein: CASSPALTQNEKLFF
CDR3 DNA: TGTGCCAGCAGCCCGGCATTGACTCAGAATGAAAAACTGTTTTTT

clone size: -
D gene: TRBD1
J gene: TRBJ2-1
V gene: TRBV5-1
CDR3 protein: CASSLRTGDNEQFF
CDR3 DNA: TGCGCCAGCAGCCTCCGGACAGGGGACAATGAGCAGTTCTTC

clone size: -
D gene: TRBD2
J gene: TRBJ2-7
V gene: TRBV4-3
CDR3 protein: CASSQAYGVTSGNEQYF
CDR3 DNA: TGCGCCAGCAGCCAAGCCTACGGGGTGACTAGCGGGAACGAGCAGTACTTC

clone size: -
D gene: TRBD2
J gene: TRBJ2-1
V gene: TRBV27
CDR3 protein: CASSFRRGYNEQFF
CDR3 DNA: TGTGCCAGCAGTTTTCGGCGGGGGTACAATGAGCAGTTCTTC

clone size: -
D gene: TRBD1
J gene: TRBJ1-3
V gene: TRBV5-1
CDR3 protein: CASSPSTGGSDTIYF
CDR3 DNA: TGCGCCAGCAGCCCATCGACAGGGGGCTCAGACACCATATATTTT

clone size: -
D gene: TRBD1
J gene: TRBJ2-7
V gene: TRBV5-1
CDR3 protein: CASSSSGTGGDEQYF
CDR3 DNA: TGCGCCAGCAGCTCCTCCGGGACAGGGGGCGACGAGCAGTACTTC

clone size: few
D gene: -
J gene: TRBJ2-7
V gene: TRBV7-9
CDR3 protein: CASSPRQYEQYF
CDR3 DNA: TGTGCCAGCAGCCCGAGACAGTACGAGCAGTACTTC

clone size: -
D gene: TRBD2
J gene: TRBJ2-1
V gene: TRBV7-9
CDR3 protein: CASSLGLAGGPQFF
CDR3 DNA: TGTGCCAGCAGCTTAGGGCTAGCGGGAGGGCCCCAGTTCTTC

clone size: -
D gene: -
J gene: TRBJ2-5
V gene: TRBV7-9
CDR3 protein: CASSLIATTRETQYF
CDR3 DNA: TGTGCCAGCAGCTTAATTGCAACTACGAGGGAGACCCAGTACTTC

clone size: -
D gene: TRBD1
J gene: TRBJ2-3
V gene: TRBV7-2
CDR3 protein: CASSFRQGKDTQYF
CDR3 DNA: TGTGCCAGCAGCTTTCGACAGGGTAAAGATACGCAGTATTTT